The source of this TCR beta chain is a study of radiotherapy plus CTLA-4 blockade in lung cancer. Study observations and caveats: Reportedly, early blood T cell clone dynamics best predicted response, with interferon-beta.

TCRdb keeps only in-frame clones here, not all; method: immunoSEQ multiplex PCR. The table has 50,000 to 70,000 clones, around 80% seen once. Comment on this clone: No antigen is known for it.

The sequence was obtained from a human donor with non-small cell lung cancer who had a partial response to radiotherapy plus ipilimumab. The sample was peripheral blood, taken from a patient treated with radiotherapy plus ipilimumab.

As DNA, the CDR3 is TGTGCCAGCAGCGGACACAGTCCGGGCTCTGGGGCCAACGTCCTGACTTTC. This gives the protein CASSGHSPGSGANVLTF. The V call is TRBV5-4, the J call TRBJ2-6; D possibly corresponds to TRBD1 (5 bases). CDR3 length equals 17 residues. The ends were cut back, 4 bases at V and 0 bases at J, with 14 bases in the middle. Germline V gene lookup returns CDR1 SGHNT and CDR2 YYREEE (reference sequence).